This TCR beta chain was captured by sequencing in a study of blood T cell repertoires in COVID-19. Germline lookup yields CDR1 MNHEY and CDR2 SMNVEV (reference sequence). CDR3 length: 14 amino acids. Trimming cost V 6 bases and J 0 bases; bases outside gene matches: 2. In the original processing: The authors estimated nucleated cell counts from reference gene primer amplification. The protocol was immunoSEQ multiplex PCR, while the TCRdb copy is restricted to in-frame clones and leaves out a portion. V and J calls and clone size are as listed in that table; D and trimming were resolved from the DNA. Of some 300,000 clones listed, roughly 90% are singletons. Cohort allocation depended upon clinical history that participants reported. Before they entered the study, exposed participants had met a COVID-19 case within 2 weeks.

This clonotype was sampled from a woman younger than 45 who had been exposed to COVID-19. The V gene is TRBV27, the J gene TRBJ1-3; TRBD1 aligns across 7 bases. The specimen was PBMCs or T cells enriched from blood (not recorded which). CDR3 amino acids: CASRGTDSGNTIYF. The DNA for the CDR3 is TGTGCCAGCAGGGGGACAGACTCTGGAAACACCATATATTTT.